These T cell receptor beta chains were read from a single sample in a study of blood T cell repertoires in COVID-19. Libraries were prepared by immunoSEQ multiplex PCR; TCRdb keeps only in-frame clonotypes and omits some of them. The table includes around 360,000 clones, about 90% detected once. The sample was PBMCs or T cells enriched from blood (not recorded which). These TCRs come from a woman in her twenties or thirties who had recovered from COVID-19. Both conserved end residues are part of each CDR3. A D gene is named only where the DNA matches it firmly. Not every row has a clone size; where given, it reads once, few, many or a size class.

>TRBV19|-|13|TRBJ1-1|TRBD1
CASTETGGTEAFF
TGTGCCAGTACCGAGACAGGGGGCACTGAAGCTTTCTTT
>TRBV2|-|15|TRBJ2-3|TRBD2
CASSMSGVGTDTQYF
TGTGCCAGCAGTATGAGCGGGGTTGGCACAGATACGCAGTATTTT
>TRBV6-5|-|13|TRBJ2-1|-
CASSYSNSRGQFF
TGTGCCAGCAGTTACTCGAACTCCCGCGGACAATTCTTC
>TRBV28|few|14|TRBJ1-1|-
CASSLSAGRTEAFF
TGTGCCAGCAGTTTATCAGCAGGGAGGACTGAAGCTTTCTTT
>TRBV19|-|14|TRBJ1-1|-
CASISPAAYTEAFF
TGTGCCAGTATTTCACCCGCGGCCTACACTGAAGCTTTCTTT
>TRBV28|-|12|TRBJ2-7|-
CASRLDGYEQYF
TGTGCCAGCAGATTAGACGGGTACGAGCAGTACTTC
>TRBV7-7|-|15|TRBJ1-3|-
CASSLASGSGNTIYF
TGTGCTAGCAGCTTAGCGTCCGGGTCTGGAAACACCATATATTTT
>TRBV5-5|-|13|TRBJ1-1|-
CASSLDTRLEAFF
TGTGCCAGCAGCTTGGACACCAGGTTAGAGGCTTTCTTT
>TRBV30|-|15|TRBJ1-1|TRBD1
CACPLTGAQNTEAFF
TGTGCCTGCCCCCTAACAGGGGCCCAGAACACTGAAGCTTTCTTT
>TRBV12-3/TRBV12-4|-|13|TRBJ1-1|-
CASSQAQYTEAFF
TGTGCCAGCAGTCAAGCACAGTACACTGAAGCTTTCTTT
>TRBV21-1|once|17|TRBJ1-2|-
CASSKGDIKGANYGYTF
TGTGCCAGCAGCAAAGGGGACATAAAAGGAGCTAACTATGGCTACACCTTC
>TRBV12-3/TRBV12-4|-|13|TRBJ2-1|-
CASSPTSSSEQFF
TGTGCCAGCAGTCCAACTAGTAGTAGTGAGCAGTTCTTC
>TRBV6-5|few|16|TRBJ1-6|TRBD1
CASSYSRDRVSSPLHF
TGTGCCAGCAGTTACTCGCGGGACAGGGTATCTTCACCCCTCCACTTT
>TRBV24-1|-|13|TRBJ2-3|-
CATSGLETDTQYF
TGTGCCACCAGCGGACTTGAAACAGATACGCAGTATTTT
>TRBV10-2|-|13|TRBJ2-7|-
CATSPTGLYEQYF
TGCGCCACCTCCCCGACAGGACTCTACGAGCAGTACTTC
>TRBV7-9|few|13|TRBJ1-1|-
CASSFQGLTEAFF
TGTGCCAGCAGCTTCCAGGGGTTGACTGAAGCTTTCTTT
>TRBV7-2|-|15|TRBJ1-3|TRBD1
CASSLSTGDGNTIYF
TGTGCCAGCAGCTTATCGACAGGGGACGGAAACACCATATATTTT
>TRBV21-1|once|18|TRBJ2-1|-
CASSRPSNGGPKPNEQFF
TGTGCCAGCAGCAGACCTTCGAACGGGGGGCCCAAACCGAATGAGCAGTTCTTC
>TRBV7-2|-|15|TRBJ1-1|-
CASSSNRVGPTEAFF
TGTGCCAGCAGCTCCAACAGGGTCGGTCCCACTGAAGCTTTCTTT
>TRBV27|-|16|TRBJ1-1|TRBD1
CASSSDPRGRDTEAFF
TGTGCCAGCAGTTCCGATCCTAGGGGGCGGGACACTGAAGCTTTCTTT
>TRBV7-6|few|17|TRBJ1-2|TRBD1
CASSLNPLTGTGGGYTF
TGTGCCAGCAGCTTAAACCCCCTAACCGGGACAGGGGGGGGCTACACCTTC
>TRBV28|-|13|TRBJ2-3|TRBD1
CASSETGGDTQYF
TGTGCCAGCAGTGAAACAGGGGGGGATACGCAGTATTTT
>TRBV4-2|few|17|TRBJ1-2|TRBD1
CASSQVTQGDTNYGYTF
TGTGCCAGCAGCCAAGTTACCCAGGGGGACACTAACTATGGCTACACCTTC
>TRBV2|-|12|TRBJ1-1|-
CASRLGESEAFF
TGTGCCAGCAGGCTGGGCGAGTCTGAAGCTTTCTTT